What follows are 31 T cell receptor beta chains derived from one specimen sequenced in a study of radiation and T cells in renal cell carcinoma. Time point indicated: baseline pretreatment blood. Described treatment: 15 Gy SBRT to primary tumor, nephrectomy 4 weeks later. Profiled with immunoSEQ multiplex PCR; TCRdb holds only in-frame clones, not every one. Of 130,000 or so clones in the sample, 70% to 90% were seen once. The specimen comprised blood, sampled from a patient whose treatment included radiotherapy and nephrectomy. The receptors were gathered from a woman aged 45-60 years with renal cell carcinoma.

The chain is built from TRBV4-3 and TRBJ2-3; no firm D call. Germline lookup yields CDR1 LGHNA and CDR2 YSLEER. V was shortened by 0 bases and J by 0 bases, with 7 bases between the two germline ends. This CDR3 is 15 amino acids long. The CDR3 DNA follows: TGCGCCAGCAGCCAAGATAAAGAAAGCACAGATACGCAGTATTTT. Amino acids: CASSQDKESTDTQYF.

This rearrangement joins TRBV6-1 to TRBJ1-5, with a weak D call TRBD1 (5 bases). The ends were cut back, 3 bases at V and 6 bases at J, with 9 bases in the middle. This CDR3 contains 13 residues. Germline values: CDR1 MNHNS, CDR2 SASEGT. In DNA form, the CDR3 reads TGTGCCAGCAGTGAGGGGCAGGGTCAGCCCCAGCATTTT. Residues: CASSEGQGQPQHF.

The chain links TRBV14 to TRBJ2-7, with TRBD1 matching 8 bases. There are 18 residues in the CDR3. V lost 2 bases and J lost 5; bases outside the gene matches: 17. The germline V gene has CDR1 SGHDN and CDR2 FVKESK. CDR3 amino acids: CASSQILRRDRRKHEQYF. The CDR3 DNA is TGTGCCAGCAGCCAAATCCTTCGCCGGGACAGGCGTAAACACGAGCAGTACTTC. Full variable domain (outside the CDR3, taken from reference TRBV14 and TRBJ2-7): EAGVTQFPSHSVIEKGQTVTLRCDPISGHDNLYWYRRVMGKEIKFLLHFVKESKQDESGMPNNRFLAERTGGTYSTLKVQPAELEDSGVYFCASSQILRRDRRKHEQYFGPGTRLTVT.

The V and J genes are TRBV5-1 and TRBJ2-5; the D is unclear. The CDR3 contains 15 residues. Trimming removed 0 bases at V and 2 bases at J, with 11 bases between. CDR1 and CDR2 (germline): SGHRS, YFSETQ. The CDR3: CASSLGNGFQETQYF. As DNA, the CDR3 is TGCGCCAGCAGCTTGGGGAACGGTTTTCAAGAGACCCAGTACTTC.

J is TRBJ2-5 and V is TRBV7-9; 9 bases match TRBD1. CDR1 and CDR2 from the germline V gene are SEHNR and FQNEAQ (reference sequence). Losses at the gene ends were 5 bases for V and 5 bases for J; bases not matched to a gene: 6. The CDR3 covers 14 residues. The CDR3 coding sequence is TGTGCCAGCAGCCAAAGGACAGGGGCGGAGACCCAGTACTTC. It is translated as CASSQRTGAETQYF.

The chain employs TRBV6-5 and TRBJ2-5, with 11 bases fitting TRBD2. TRBJ2-7 explains the end of the DNA better; the J call may be wrong. The CDR3 totals 14 residues. Germline CDR1 reads MNHEY; CDR2 reads SVGAGI. The chain's CDR3 is CASTTIAGGREQYF. The CDR3 DNA reads as TGTGCCAGCACCACAATAGCGGGGGGGCGCGAGCAGTACTTC.

The genes are TRBV4-1 and TRBJ2-3, with D unresolved. The CDR3 spans 15 residues. Trimming cost V 4 bases and J 1 base, with 12 bases left between them. The germline CDR1 and CDR2 sequences are MGHRA and YSYEKL. Here the CDR3 DNA reads TGCGCCAGCAGCCCTACGGTGGGCCGCACAGATACGCAGTATTTT. This gives the protein CASSPTVGRTDTQYF.

This clone turned up a few times. J is TRBJ1-3 and V is TRBV29-1; D ambiguous. V lost 7 bases and J lost 2, with 9 bases in between. Germline V gives CDR1 SQVTM, CDR2 ANQGSEA. CDR3 length: 12 amino acids. CDR3 nucleotides: TGCAGCGGAGAGGGTGCTGGAAACACCATATATTTT. Encoded protein: CSGEGAGNTIYF.

The rearrangement joins TRBV6-5 to TRBJ2-7; the match to TRBD1 covers 11 bases. The germline CDR1 and CDR2 sequences are MNHEY and SVGAGI. The V gene end was trimmed by 5 bases and the J gene end by 1 base; junction bases not matched to a gene: 4. The CDR3 sequence is 15 residues long. CDR3 sequence (DNA): TGTGCCAGCAGTGGGGGGACAGGGGGATCCTACGAGCAGTACTTC. This sequence encodes CASSGGTGGSYEQYF.

V and J are TRBV28 and TRBJ1-5, with no clear D. Trimming cost V 2 bases and J 6 bases, with 8 bases left between them. Germline CDR1 is MDHEN and CDR2 is SYDVKM. The CDR3 loop spans 13 amino acids. CDR3 nucleotides: TGTGCCAGCAGTTTAGAAGAGTTTCAGCCCCAGCATTTT. Its protein is CASSLEEFQPQHF.

The chain has TRBV4-2 and TRBJ1-2, with D unresolved. Germline V gives CDR1 LGHNA, CDR2 YNFKEQ. The CDR3 is 14 amino acids. With 5 bases removed from V and 6 bases from J, the gap between germline ends came to 16 bases. The CDR3 spells CASSSFGSPNGYTF. CDR3 DNA sequence: TGTGCCAGCAGCTCCTTTGGGTCCCCTAATGGCTACACCTTC.

The rearrangement uses TRBV9 and TRBJ1-5, with TRBD1 as a possible D gene (6 bases). Germline V gene data show CDR1 as SGDLS and CDR2 as YYNGEE. Trimming pared 0 bases from V and 5 bases from J, leaving 9 bases between. The length of the CDR3 is 14 residues. Here the CDR3 DNA reads TGTGCCAGCAGCGTAGGAACAGGGTATCAGCCCCAGCATTTT. It is translated as CASSVGTGYQPQHF.

The chain links TRBV5-1 to TRBJ2-1; 9 bases match TRBD1. V gave up 0 bases and J gave up 5 bases; unmatched junction bases: 3. Germline loops: CDR1 SGHRS, CDR2 YFSETQ. The CDR3 is 15 residues long. The CDR3 coding sequence is TGCGCCAGCAGCTTGGTAGGGACAGGGAACAATGAGCAGTTCTTC. This gives the protein CASSLVGTGNNEQFF.

The gene calls are TRBV5-8 and TRBJ2-1, with D perhaps matching TRBD2 (6 bases). V lost 4 bases and J 6 bases, leaving 26 bases between the germline ends. This CDR3 has 18 amino acids. The germline V gene encodes CDR1 SGHTS and CDR2 YDEGEE. In DNA form, the CDR3 reads TGTGCCAGCAGCCCCGTGGCGTCTAGCGTTCCTAAGGCCAATGAGCAGTTCTTC. It encodes CASSPVASSVPKANEQFF.

This chain connects TRBV29-1 to TRBJ2-2; D perhaps matches TRBD1 (6 bases). Germline CDR1 SQVTM, CDR2 ANQGSEA. Trimming took off 7 bases at V and 4 bases at J, with 10 bases between the two ends. There are 12 residues in the CDR3. CDR3 sequence (DNA): TGCAGCGGGACGACAGGCACCGGGGAGCTGTTTTTT. Translated: CSGTTGTGELFF.

This clone was detected only once. The rearrangement joins TRBV14 to TRBJ1-2; the match to TRBD1 covers 7 bases. V shed 5 bases and J 8 bases; nucleotides not matched to a gene: 11. This CDR3 comprises 14 residues. Germline V gene sequence: CDR1 SGHDN, CDR2 FVKESK. The CDR3 coding sequence is TGTGCCAGCAGCGGAAGTCTCCAGGGGGACGGCTACACCTTC. This translates into CASSGSLQGDGYTF.

This clone was recorded once. The CDR3 loop is CASSAFDRGLGEQFF. The CDR3 nucleotides read TGCGCCAGCAGTGCGTTTGACAGGGGGCTCGGGGAGCAGTTCTTC. The V gene is TRBV10-1, the J gene TRBJ2-1, with 10 bases matching TRBD1. The germline gives CDR1 WNHNN, CDR2 SYGVQD (reference sequence). Trimming took 4 bases from V and 10 from J; bases not matched to a gene: 10. The CDR3 is 15 residues long.

The chain is built from TRBV5-4 and TRBJ1-1; TRBD1 is a possible D gene (5 bases). CDR1 is SGHNT and CDR2 is YYREEE in the germline V gene (reference sequence). The V end was cut by 9 bases, the J end by 1 base, with 19 bases between. The CDR3 spans 15 residues. The CDR3 here is CATARGGQGNTEAFF. The CDR3 nucleotides are TGTGCCACCGCGCGGGGGGGTCAGGGGAACACTGAAGCTTTCTTT.

This chain joins TRBV6-1 and TRBJ1-1; 7 bases line up with TRBD1. J gave up 1 base and V 5 bases, and 1 base lay outside the gene matches. The CDR3 is 13 amino acids. Germline lookup yields CDR1 MNHNS and CDR2 SASEGT. Written as DNA, the CDR3 is TGTGCCAGCAGTAGGACAGGGAACACTGAAGCTTTCTTT. It encodes CASSRTGNTEAFF.

This chain joins TRBV5-1 and TRBJ2-1; D gene ambiguous. V was shortened by 0 bases and J by 6 bases, with 16 bases between the two germline ends. The CDR3 is 16 amino acids. CDR1 and CDR2 from the germline V gene are SGHRS and YFSETQ. The CDR3, as DNA: TGCGCCAGCAGCTTGGACGCCGGGTTTGGGGTCAATGAGCAGTTCTTC. Protein product: CASSLDAGFGVNEQFF.

V is TRBV2 and J is TRBJ1-5, with TRBD1 as a possible D gene (5 bases). The germline V gene encodes CDR1 SNHLY and CDR2 FYNNEI. CDR3 length: 13 amino acids. Trimming cost V 6 bases and J 9 bases, with 15 bases left between them. The CDR3 DNA follows: TGTGCCAGCAGGGGGGTGCCCGGGGGGCCCCAGCATTTT. It yields the protein CASRGVPGGPQHF.

The gene calls are TRBV7-8 and TRBJ1-4; D is ambiguous. The V gene lost 0 bases and the J gene lost 8 bases, with 10 bases spanning the gap. The CDR3 is 14 amino acids. Germline CDR1 reads SGHVS; CDR2 reads FQNEAQ. This CDR3 reads CASSLAGQREKLFF. The CDR3 nucleotides are TGTGCCAGCAGCTTAGCGGGCCAAAGGGAAAAACTGTTTTTT.

Here the CDR3 DNA reads TGTGCCAGCACCTCTCCAGGGACTCTTAACTATGGCTACACCTTC. It translates to CASTSPGTLNYGYTF. The chain joins TRBV6-5 to TRBJ1-2; the D gene is possibly TRBD1 (5 bases). Germline loops: CDR1 MNHEY, CDR2 SVGAGI. V lost 7 bases and J 1 base, leaving 16 bases between the germline ends. The CDR3 has 15 residues.

The J gene is TRBJ1-2, the V gene TRBV15; 7 bases are shared with TRBD1. Germline CDR1 and CDR2: LNHNV and YYDKDF (reference sequence). J was trimmed by 4 bases and V by 0 bases; bases with no gene match: 5. The CDR3 totals 15 residues. CDR3 in DNA: TGTGCCACCAGCAGAGATGGGGGACAGATCTATGGCTACACCTTC. It yields the protein CATSRDGGQIYGYTF.

The chain uses TRBV12-5 and TRBJ2-3; D remains unclear. Trimming left V 0 bases short and J 3 bases short, with 10 bases between. This CDR3 region has 15 residues. Germline V lookup: CDR1 LGHNT, CDR2 FRNRAP. CDR3 DNA sequence: TGTGCTAGTGGTTTGGTATCGATGGGGACAGATACGCAGTATTTT. Its protein is CASGLVSMGTDTQYF.

This rearrangement joins TRBV2 to TRBJ2-6; no clear D gene. Trimming removed 6 bases at V and 2 bases at J, with 11 bases between. The CDR3 length is 15 residues. Germline V lookup: CDR1 SNHLY, CDR2 FYNNEI. The CDR3, as DNA: TGTGCCAGCAGCTTTTTAGGTACTGGGGCCAACGTCCTGACTTTC. Translated: CASSFLGTGANVLTF.

This clone has a single count. This sequence joins TRBV5-4 and TRBJ2-3, with D possibly called TRBD1 or TRBD2 (5 bases each). V was trimmed by 6 bases and J by 3 bases, leaving 14 bases between them. This CDR3 is built from 14 residues. The germline gives CDR1 SGHNT, CDR2 YYREEE (reference sequence). CDR3 in DNA: TGTGCCAGCACTCCGGGGCTAGCTACAGATACGCAGTATTTT. It is translated as CASTPGLATDTQYF. The variable domain in full, completed from reference TRBV5-4 and TRBJ2-3, reads ETGVTQSPTHLIKTRGQQVTLRCSSQSGHNTVSWYQQALGQGPQFIFQYYREEENGRGNFPPRFSGLQFPNYSSELNVNALELDDSALYLCASTPGLATDTQYFGPGTRLTVL.

This sequence joins TRBV19 and TRBJ1-1; D is unclear. V was shortened by 3 bases and J by 3 bases, with 11 bases between the two germline ends. Germline CDR1 is LNHDA and CDR2 is SQIVND (reference sequence). This CDR3 has 14 residues. DNA for the CDR3: TGTGCCAGTAGTATTTTCCCCAGACACACTGAAGCTTTCTTT. This codes for CASSIFPRHTEAFF.

This clone has a handful of counts. CDR3 nucleotides: TGTGCCAGCTCCAAGTTAACTAATGAAAAACTGTTTTTT. Protein: CASSKLTNEKLFF. The rearrangement links TRBV2 to TRBJ1-4; no definite D call. Per the germline V gene, CDR1 is SNHLY and CDR2 is FYNNEI. Trimming took 8 bases from V and 1 from J, leaving 8 bases between them. CDR3 size: 13 residues.

The chain employs TRBV5-8 and TRBJ2-5; D unclear. V was pared by 4 bases and J by 5 bases, with 21 bases between. The CDR3 is 16 residues long. In germline, CDR1 is SGHTS, CDR2 YDEGEE. The CDR3 loop is CASSPNPLGLGETQYF. The CDR3 bases are TGTGCCAGCAGCCCCAATCCCTTGGGCCTAGGGGAGACCCAGTACTTC.

The J gene is TRBJ2-5, the V gene TRBV4-1; 10 nucleotides match TRBD1. The CDR3 has 17 amino acids. Germline V CDR1 and CDR2: MGHRA, YSYEKL. V shed 3 bases and J 1 base; nucleotides not matched to a gene: 8. The CDR3 is CASSQRQGASSQETQYF. The DNA of the CDR3 is TGCGCCAGCAGCCAGAGACAGGGGGCGTCCTCCCAAGAGACCCAGTACTTC.